The T cell receptor beta chain under discussion was sequenced for a study of T cell responses to AZD1222 COVID-19 vaccine. The V and J ends lost 6 bases and 4 bases respectively, with 9 bases between them. Germline V gives CDR1 LNHDA, CDR2 SQIVND (reference sequence). The CDR3 contains 12 residues. Assay used: immunoSEQ multiplex PCR; TCRdb lists only in-frame clones, some missing. The repertoire holds some 150,000 clones, with 88% as singletons. This chain joins TRBV19 and TRBJ1-2; TRBD1 is a possible D gene (5 bases). The TCR comes from an adult who received the MenACWY meningococcal vaccine as a control. The sample here was peripheral blood, taken 28 days after the second dose of the MenACWY control vaccine. The CDR3 spells CASRGGAYGYTF. As DNA, the CDR3 is TGTGCCAGTAGGGGAGGGGCCTATGGCTACACCTTC.